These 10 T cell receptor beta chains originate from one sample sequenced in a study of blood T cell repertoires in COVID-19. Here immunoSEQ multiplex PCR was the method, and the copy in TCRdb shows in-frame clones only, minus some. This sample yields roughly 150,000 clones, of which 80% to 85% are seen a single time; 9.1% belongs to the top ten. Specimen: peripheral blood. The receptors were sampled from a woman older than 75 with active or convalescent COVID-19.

The CDR3 loop is CASTDAGARTEAFF. The CDR3 DNA reads as TGTGCCAGCACCGACGCAGGGGCGCGAACTGAAGCTTTCTTT. The V gene is TRBV6-5, the J gene TRBJ1-1, with D perhaps matching TRBD1 (6 bases). Germline V CDR1 and CDR2: MNHEY, SVGAGI. The CDR3 covers 14 residues. Trimming took off 7 bases at V and 5 bases at J, with 17 bases between the two ends.

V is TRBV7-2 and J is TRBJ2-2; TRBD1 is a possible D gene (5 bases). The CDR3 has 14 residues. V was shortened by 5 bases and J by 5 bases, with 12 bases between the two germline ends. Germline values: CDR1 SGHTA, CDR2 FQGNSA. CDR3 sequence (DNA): TGTGCCAGCAGCCACAGACGACAGACCGGGGAGCTGTTTTTT. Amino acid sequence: CASSHRRQTGELFF.

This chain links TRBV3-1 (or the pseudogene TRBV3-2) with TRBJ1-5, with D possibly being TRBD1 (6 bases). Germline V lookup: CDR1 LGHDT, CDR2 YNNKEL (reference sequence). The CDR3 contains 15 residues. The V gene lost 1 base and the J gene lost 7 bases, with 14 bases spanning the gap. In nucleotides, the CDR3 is TGTGCCAGCAGCCAAGCACAGGGAGTGCGGCAGCCCCAGCATTTT. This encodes CASSQAQGVRQPQHF.

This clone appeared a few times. The CDR3 sequence: CASRRETNEKLFF. In nucleotides, the CDR3 is TGTGCCAGCCGGAGGGAGACTAATGAAAAACTGTTTTTT. The chain links TRBV2 to TRBJ1-4; D remains unclear. Germline V gene lookup returns CDR1 SNHLY and CDR2 FYNNEI. Trimming stripped 8 bases from V and 2 bases from J, with 9 bases between. There are 13 residues in the CDR3.

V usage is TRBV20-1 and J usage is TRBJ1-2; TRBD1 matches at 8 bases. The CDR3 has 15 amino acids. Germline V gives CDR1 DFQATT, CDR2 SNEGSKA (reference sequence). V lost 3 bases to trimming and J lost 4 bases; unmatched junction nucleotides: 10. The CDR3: CSASSPGQEIYGYTF. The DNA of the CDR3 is TGCAGTGCTAGTAGCCCGGGACAGGAAATCTATGGCTACACCTTC.

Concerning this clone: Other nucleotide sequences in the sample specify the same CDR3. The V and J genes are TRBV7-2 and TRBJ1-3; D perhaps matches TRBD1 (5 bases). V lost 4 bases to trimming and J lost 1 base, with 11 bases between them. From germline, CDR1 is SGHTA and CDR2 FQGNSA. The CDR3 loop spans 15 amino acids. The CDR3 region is CASSSSGFSGNTIYF. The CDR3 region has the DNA TGTGCCAGCAGCTCCTCAGGGTTTTCTGGAAACACCATATATTTT.

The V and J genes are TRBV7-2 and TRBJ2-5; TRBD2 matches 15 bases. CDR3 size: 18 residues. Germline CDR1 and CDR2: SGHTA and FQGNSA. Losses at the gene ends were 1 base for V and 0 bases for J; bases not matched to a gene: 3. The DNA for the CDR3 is TGTGCCAGCAGCTTAGGCGGACTAGCGGGGGGGGACCAAGAGACCCAGTACTTC. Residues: CASSLGGLAGGDQETQYF.

Written as DNA, the CDR3 is TGTGCCAGCAGGAGAAGGGGGGGGCAAGAGACCCAGTACTTC. Translating it yields CASRRRGGQETQYF. The rearrangement links TRBV7-8 to TRBJ2-5, with D possibly TRBD2 on 7 matching bases. Germline V CDR1 and CDR2: SGHVS, FQNEAQ. Trimming removed 6 bases from V and 2 bases from J, with 13 bases in between. This CDR3 has 14 residues.

This chain's CDR3 is CASSYLTSGAYNEQFF. The CDR3 nucleotides are TGTGCCAGCAGTTACCTTACTAGCGGTGCCTACAATGAGCAGTTCTTC. This chain uses TRBV6-2 or TRBV6-3 with TRBJ2-1; 8 nucleotides line up with TRBD2. CDR1 is MNHEY, CDR2 SVGEGT, per germline. The CDR3 extends over 16 amino acids. V gave up 2 bases and J gave up 2 bases; unmatched junction bases: 5.

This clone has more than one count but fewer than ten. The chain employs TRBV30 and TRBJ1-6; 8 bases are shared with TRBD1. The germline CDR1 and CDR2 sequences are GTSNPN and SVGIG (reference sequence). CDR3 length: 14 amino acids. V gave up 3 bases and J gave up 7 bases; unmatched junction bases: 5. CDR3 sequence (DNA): TGTGCCTGGAGGGCCGGGACAGGCAATTCACCCCTCCACTTT. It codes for CAWRAGTGNSPLHF.